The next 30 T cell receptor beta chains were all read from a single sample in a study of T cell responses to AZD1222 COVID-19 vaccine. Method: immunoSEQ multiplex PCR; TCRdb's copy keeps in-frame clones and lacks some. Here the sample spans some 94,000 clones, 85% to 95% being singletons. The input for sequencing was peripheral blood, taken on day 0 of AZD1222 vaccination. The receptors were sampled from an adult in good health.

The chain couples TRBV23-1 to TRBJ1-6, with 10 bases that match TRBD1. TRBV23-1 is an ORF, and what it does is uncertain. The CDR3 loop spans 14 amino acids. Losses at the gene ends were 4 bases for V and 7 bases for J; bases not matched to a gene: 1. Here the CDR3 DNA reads TGCGCCAGCAGTCCGACAGGGGGCAATTCACCCCTCCACTTT. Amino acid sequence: CASSPTGGNSPLHF.

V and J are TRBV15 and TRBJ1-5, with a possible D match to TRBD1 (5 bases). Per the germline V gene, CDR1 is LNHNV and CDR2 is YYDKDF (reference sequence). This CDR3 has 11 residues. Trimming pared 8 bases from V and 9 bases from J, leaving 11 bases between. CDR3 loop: CATRGVRPQHF. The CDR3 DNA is TGTGCCACCCGGGGGGTACGGCCCCAGCATTTT.

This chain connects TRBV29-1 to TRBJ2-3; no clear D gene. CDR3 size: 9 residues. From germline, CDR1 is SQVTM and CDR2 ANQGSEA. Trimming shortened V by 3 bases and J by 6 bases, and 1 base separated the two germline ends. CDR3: CSVDDTQYF. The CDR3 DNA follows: TGCAGCGTTGACGATACGCAGTATTTT.

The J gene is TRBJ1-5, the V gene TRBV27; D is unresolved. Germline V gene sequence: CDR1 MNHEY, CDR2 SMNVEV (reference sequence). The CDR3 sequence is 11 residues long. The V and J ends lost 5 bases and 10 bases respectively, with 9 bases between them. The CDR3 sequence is CASSQKKPQHF. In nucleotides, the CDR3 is TGTGCCAGCAGTCAGAAGAAACCCCAGCATTTT.

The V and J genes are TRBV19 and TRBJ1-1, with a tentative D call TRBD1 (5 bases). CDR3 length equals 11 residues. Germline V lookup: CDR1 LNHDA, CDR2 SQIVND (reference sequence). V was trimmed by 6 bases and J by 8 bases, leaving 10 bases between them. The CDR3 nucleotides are TGTGCCAGTAGCCCAGGGCCCGAAGCTTTCTTT. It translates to CASSPGPEAFF.

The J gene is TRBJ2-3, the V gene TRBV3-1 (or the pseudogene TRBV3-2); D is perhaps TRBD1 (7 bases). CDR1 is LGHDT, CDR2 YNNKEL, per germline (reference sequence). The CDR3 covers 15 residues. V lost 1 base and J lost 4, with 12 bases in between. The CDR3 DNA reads TGTGCCAGCAGCCAAGCTCAGGGGGGCTCAGATACGCAGTATTTT. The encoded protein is CASSQAQGGSDTQYF.

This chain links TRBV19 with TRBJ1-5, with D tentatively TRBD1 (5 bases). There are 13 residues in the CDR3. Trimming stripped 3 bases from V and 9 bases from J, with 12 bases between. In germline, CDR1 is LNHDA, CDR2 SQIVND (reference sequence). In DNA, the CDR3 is TGTGCCAGTAGTATGGGGGTCCAAGGGCCCCAGCATTTT. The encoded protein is CASSMGVQGPQHF.

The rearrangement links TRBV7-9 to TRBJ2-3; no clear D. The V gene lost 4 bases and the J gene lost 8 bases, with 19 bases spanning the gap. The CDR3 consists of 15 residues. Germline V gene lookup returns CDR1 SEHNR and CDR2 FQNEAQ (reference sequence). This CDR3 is CASSSLKSLARTQYF. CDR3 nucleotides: TGTGCCAGCAGCTCCCTCAAAAGCTTAGCTCGTACGCAGTATTTT.

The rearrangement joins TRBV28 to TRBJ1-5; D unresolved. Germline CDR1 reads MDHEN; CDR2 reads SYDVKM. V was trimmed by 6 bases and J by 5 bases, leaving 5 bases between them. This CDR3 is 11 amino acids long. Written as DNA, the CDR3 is TGTGCCAGCAGCGGAGATCAGCCCCAGCATTTT. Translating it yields CASSGDQPQHF.

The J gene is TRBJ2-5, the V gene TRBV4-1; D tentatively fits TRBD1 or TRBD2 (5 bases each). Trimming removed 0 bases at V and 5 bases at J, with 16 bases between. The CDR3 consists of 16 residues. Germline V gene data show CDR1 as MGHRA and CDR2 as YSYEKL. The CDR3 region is CASSQDKGTSAETQYF. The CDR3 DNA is TGCGCCAGCAGCCAAGACAAGGGGACCTCAGCGGAGACCCAGTACTTC.

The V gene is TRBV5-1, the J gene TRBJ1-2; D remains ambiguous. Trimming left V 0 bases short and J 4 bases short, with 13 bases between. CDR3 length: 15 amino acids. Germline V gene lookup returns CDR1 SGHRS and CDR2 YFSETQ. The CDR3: CASSLERAVIYGYTF. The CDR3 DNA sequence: TGCGCCAGCAGCTTGGAAAGGGCAGTTATCTATGGCTACACCTTC.

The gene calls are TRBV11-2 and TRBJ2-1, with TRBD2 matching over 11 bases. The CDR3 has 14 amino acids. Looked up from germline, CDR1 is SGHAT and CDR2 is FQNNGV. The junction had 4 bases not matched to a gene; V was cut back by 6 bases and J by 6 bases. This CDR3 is CASRTGLAVNEQFF. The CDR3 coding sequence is TGTGCCAGCAGGACGGGACTAGCGGTCAATGAGCAGTTCTTC.

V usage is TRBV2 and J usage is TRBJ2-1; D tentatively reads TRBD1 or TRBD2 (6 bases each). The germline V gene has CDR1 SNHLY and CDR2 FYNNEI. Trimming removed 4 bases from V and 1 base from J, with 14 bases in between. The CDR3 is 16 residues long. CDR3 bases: TGTGCCAGCAGTGCAGGAGGGGGTGCTTCCTACAATGAGCAGTTCTTC. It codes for CASSAGGGASYNEQFF.

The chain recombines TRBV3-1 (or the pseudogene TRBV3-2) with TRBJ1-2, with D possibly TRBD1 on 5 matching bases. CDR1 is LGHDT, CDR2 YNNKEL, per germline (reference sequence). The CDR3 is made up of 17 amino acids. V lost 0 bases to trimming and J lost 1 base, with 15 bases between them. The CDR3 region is CASSQDMSGTLNYGYTF. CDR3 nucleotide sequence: TGTGCCAGCAGCCAAGATATGTCAGGGACTCTTAACTATGGCTACACCTTC.

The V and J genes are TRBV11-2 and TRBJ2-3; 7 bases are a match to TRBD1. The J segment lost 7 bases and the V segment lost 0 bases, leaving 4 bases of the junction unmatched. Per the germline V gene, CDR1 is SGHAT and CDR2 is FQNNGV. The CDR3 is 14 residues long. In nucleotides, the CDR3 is TGTGCCAGCAGCTTAGAGACAGGGACAAATACGCAGTATTTT. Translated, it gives CASSLETGTNTQYF.

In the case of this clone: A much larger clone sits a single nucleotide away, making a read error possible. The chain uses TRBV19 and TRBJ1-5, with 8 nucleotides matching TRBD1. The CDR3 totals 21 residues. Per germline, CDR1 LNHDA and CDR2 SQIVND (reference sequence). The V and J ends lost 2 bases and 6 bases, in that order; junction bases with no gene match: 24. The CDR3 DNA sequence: TGTGCCAGTAGTATATATTTAACACGACAGGGGATGTCGAGGACGGGTCAGCCCCAGCATTTT. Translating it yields CASSIYLTRQGMSRTGQPQHF.

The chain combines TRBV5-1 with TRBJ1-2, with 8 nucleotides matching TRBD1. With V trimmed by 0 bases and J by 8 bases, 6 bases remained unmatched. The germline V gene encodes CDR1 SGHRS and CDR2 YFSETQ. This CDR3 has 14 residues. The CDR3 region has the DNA TGCGCCAGCAGCTTGGTTGGCAGGGGGCGCGGCTACACCTTC. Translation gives CASSLVGRGRGYTF.

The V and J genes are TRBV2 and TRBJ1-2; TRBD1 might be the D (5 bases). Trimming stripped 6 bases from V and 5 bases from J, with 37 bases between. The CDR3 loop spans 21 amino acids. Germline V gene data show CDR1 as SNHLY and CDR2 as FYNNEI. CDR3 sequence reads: CASRWVPGPGTGTGFRYGYTF. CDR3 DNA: TGTGCCAGCAGGTGGGTCCCGGGTCCCGGCACCGGGACGGGGTTTCGGTATGGCTACACCTTC.

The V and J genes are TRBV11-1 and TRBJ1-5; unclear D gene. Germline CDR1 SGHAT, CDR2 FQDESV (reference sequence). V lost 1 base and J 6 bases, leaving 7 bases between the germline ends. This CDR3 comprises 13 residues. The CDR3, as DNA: TGTGCCAGCAGCTTAGAGGGCGGTCAGCCCCAGCATTTT. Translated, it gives CASSLEGGQPQHF.

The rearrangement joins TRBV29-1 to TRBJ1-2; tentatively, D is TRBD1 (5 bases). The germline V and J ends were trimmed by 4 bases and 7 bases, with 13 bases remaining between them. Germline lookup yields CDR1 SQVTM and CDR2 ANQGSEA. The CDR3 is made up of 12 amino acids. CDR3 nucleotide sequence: TGCAGCGTTGTAAGGGGTGGATCTGGCTACACCTTC. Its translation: CSVVRGGSGYTF.

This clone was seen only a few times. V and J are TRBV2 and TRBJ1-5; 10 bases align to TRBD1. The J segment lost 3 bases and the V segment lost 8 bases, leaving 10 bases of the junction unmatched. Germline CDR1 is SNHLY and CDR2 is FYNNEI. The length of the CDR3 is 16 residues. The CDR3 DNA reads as TGTGCCAGCGTGGATACCGGGACAGGGGCCAATCAGCCCCAGCATTTT. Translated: CASVDTGTGANQPQHF.

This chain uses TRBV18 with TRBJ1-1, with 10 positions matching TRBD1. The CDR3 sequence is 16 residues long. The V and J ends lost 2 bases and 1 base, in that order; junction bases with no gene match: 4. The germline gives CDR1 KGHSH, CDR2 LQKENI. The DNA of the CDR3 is TGTGCCAGCTCACCAGGGACAGGGGCTAGGAACACTGAAGCTTTCTTT. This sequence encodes CASSPGTGARNTEAFF.

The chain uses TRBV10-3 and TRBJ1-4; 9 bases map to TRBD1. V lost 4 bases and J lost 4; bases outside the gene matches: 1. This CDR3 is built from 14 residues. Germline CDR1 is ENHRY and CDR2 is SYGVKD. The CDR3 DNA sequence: TGTGCCATCAGTGGGGGACAGGGTAATGAAAAACTGTTTTTT. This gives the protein CAISGGQGNEKLFF.

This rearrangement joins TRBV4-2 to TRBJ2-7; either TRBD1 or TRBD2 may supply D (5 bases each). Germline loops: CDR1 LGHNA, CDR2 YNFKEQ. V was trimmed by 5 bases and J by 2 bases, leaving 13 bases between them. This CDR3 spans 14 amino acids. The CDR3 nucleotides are TGTGCCAGCAGCACCGGGACCTCGACCTACGAGCAGTACTTC. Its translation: CASSTGTSTYEQYF.

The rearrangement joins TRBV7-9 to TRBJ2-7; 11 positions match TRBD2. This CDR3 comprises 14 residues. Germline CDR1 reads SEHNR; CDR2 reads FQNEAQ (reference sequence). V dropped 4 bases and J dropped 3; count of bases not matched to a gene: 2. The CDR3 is CASSSGTSGYEQYF. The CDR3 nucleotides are TGTGCCAGCAGCTCCGGGACTAGCGGCTACGAGCAGTACTTC.

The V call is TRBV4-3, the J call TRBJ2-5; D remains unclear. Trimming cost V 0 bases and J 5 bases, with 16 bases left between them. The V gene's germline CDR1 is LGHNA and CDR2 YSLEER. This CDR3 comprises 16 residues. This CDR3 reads CASSQESGSVGETQYF. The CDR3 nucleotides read TGCGCCAGCAGCCAAGAAAGTGGAAGCGTTGGGGAGACCCAGTACTTC.

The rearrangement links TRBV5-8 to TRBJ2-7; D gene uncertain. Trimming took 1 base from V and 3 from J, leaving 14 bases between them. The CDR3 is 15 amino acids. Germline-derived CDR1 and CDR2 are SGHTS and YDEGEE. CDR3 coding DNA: TGTGCCAGCAGCTTGAGGGATTCCCGTGGCTACGAGCAGTACTTC. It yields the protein CASSLRDSRGYEQYF.

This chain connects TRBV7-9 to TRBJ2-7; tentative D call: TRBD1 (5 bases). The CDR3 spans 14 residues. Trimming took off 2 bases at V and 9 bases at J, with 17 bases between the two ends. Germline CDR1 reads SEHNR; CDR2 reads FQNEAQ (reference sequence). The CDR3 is CASSLRGSGFTQYF. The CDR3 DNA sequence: TGTGCCAGCAGCTTAAGGGGCTCAGGGTTTACGCAGTACTTC.

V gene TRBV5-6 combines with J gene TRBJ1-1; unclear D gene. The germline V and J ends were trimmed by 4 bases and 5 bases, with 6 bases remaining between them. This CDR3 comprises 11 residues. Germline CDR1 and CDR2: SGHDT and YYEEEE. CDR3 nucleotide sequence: TGTGCCAGCAGCCGGGTGACTGAAGCTTTCTTT. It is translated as CASSRVTEAFF.

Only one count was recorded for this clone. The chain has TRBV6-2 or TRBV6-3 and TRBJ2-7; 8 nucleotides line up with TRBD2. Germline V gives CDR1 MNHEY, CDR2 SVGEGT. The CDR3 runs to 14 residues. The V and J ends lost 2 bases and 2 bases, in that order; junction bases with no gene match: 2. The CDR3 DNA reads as TGTGCCAGCAGTTACCGGGGGGGAGCCTACGAGCAGTACTTC. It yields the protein CASSYRGGAYEQYF.